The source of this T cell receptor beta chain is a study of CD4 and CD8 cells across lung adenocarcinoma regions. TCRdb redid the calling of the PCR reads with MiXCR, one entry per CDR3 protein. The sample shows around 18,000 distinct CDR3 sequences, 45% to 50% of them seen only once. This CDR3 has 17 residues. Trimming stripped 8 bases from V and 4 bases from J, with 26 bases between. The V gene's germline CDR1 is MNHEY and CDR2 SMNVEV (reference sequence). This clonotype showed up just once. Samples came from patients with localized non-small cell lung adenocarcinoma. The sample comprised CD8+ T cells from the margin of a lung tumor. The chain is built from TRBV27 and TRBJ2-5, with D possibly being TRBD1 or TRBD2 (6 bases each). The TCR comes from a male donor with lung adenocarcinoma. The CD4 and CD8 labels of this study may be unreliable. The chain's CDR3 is CASGAGIGGRDPETQYF. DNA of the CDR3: TGTGCCAGCGGGGCGGGGATCGGGGGCCGTGACCCAGAGACCCAGTACTTC.